These T cell receptor beta chains were read from a single sample in a study of T-cell memory formation after mild COVID-19. TCRdb itself ran the 5' RACE reads through MiXCR, one entry per CDR3 protein. Of approximately 260,000 distinct CDR3 sequences in the sample, over 15% are singletons; the top ten hold 20% to 25%. Specimen: PBMCs or a T cell subset sorted from them (not recorded which). The receptors stem from a man aged 18-30 years who had mild COVID-19 (a few samples of this study predate the infection). Cell type and time point are not known. The CDR3 runs from the conserved cysteine through the conserved F or W. The D gene is left open where the match is weak. The listing skips clone size in some rows; elsewhere it reads once, few, many or a size class.

v_gene: TRBV7-2
j_gene: TRBJ1-5
d_gene: -
abundance: few
CDR3nt: TGTGCCAGCAGCATTGGCTTGGTGGTAGGTCAGCCCCAGCATTTT
CDR3aa: CASSIGLVVGQPQHF

v_gene: TRBV4-1
j_gene: TRBJ2-3
d_gene: TRBD1
abundance: few
CDR3nt: TGCGCCAGTCGGACCGGCCCGGACAGGGCCCCAGATACGCAGTATTTT
CDR3aa: CASRTGPDRAPDTQYF

v_gene: TRBV4-3
j_gene: TRBJ2-5
d_gene: -
abundance: -
CDR3nt: TGCGCCAGCAGCCGGGGGCCCGTGGAGACCCAGTACTTC
CDR3aa: CASSRGPVETQYF

v_gene: TRBV12-3/TRBV12-4
j_gene: TRBJ1-1
d_gene: TRBD1
abundance: -
CDR3nt: TGTGCCAGCGAAAGATCCGGGACAGGGGGTAAAGCTTTCTTT
CDR3aa: CASERSGTGGKAFF

v_gene: TRBV29-1
j_gene: TRBJ2-6
d_gene: -
abundance: few
CDR3nt: TGCAGCGTTCGAGGGGGGACTCTCTCTGGGGCCAACGTCCTGACTTTC
CDR3aa: CSVRGGTLSGANVLTF

v_gene: TRBV4-3
j_gene: TRBJ1-2
d_gene: -
abundance: few
CDR3nt: TGCGCCAGCAGCCCCATTGTCCTATCTCCCTATGGCTACACCTTC
CDR3aa: CASSPIVLSPYGYTF

v_gene: TRBV11-2
j_gene: TRBJ2-2
d_gene: -
abundance: -
CDR3nt: TGTGCCAGCAGCTTAGGCTCTATCGGGTCAAACACCGGGGAGCTGTTTTTT
CDR3aa: CASSLGSIGSNTGELFF

v_gene: TRBV5-1
j_gene: TRBJ2-6
d_gene: -
abundance: few
CDR3nt: TGCGCCAGCAGCCCGGGGAACTCTGGGGCCAACGTCCTGACTTTC
CDR3aa: CASSPGNSGANVLTF

v_gene: TRBV29-1
j_gene: TRBJ1-1
d_gene: TRBD1
abundance: -
CDR3nt: TGCAGCGTTGTTAAGCCGGACAGGGGGACGACTGAAGCTTTCTTT
CDR3aa: CSVVKPDRGTTEAFF

v_gene: TRBV2
j_gene: TRBJ1-3
d_gene: -
abundance: -
CDR3nt: TGTGCCAGCAGTGAAACACTGTCCGGAAACACCATATATTTT
CDR3aa: CASSETLSGNTIYF

v_gene: TRBV20-1
j_gene: TRBJ1-1
d_gene: -
abundance: -
CDR3nt: TGCAGTGCCACTACGGGGGCTGAAGCTTTCTTT
CDR3aa: CSATTGAEAFF

v_gene: TRBV6-5
j_gene: TRBJ1-2
d_gene: -
abundance: -
CDR3nt: TGTGCCAGCAGCCCCCGGGACATCAACTATGGCTACACCTTC
CDR3aa: CASSPRDINYGYTF

v_gene: TRBV7-8
j_gene: TRBJ1-4
d_gene: TRBD1
abundance: -
CDR3nt: TGTGCCAGCAGCCCAATACACGGACAGGGCCTAAAACTGTTTTTT
CDR3aa: CASSPIHGQGLKLFF

v_gene: TRBV6-5
j_gene: TRBJ2-1
d_gene: -
abundance: -
CDR3nt: TGTGCCAGCAGTTACGGGACCGGTGTGGATGAGCAGTTCTTC
CDR3aa: CASSYGTGVDEQFF

v_gene: TRBV4-3
j_gene: TRBJ1-5
d_gene: -
abundance: -
CDR3nt: TGCGCCAGCAGCCCGGGACTTCAGCAGCCCCAGCATTTT
CDR3aa: CASSPGLQQPQHF

v_gene: TRBV2
j_gene: TRBJ2-1
d_gene: -
abundance: few
CDR3nt: TGTGCCAGCAGTGAGGGTACCCTCTACAATGAGCAGTTCTTC
CDR3aa: CASSEGTLYNEQFF

v_gene: TRBV27
j_gene: TRBJ1-6
d_gene: TRBD1
abundance: -
CDR3nt: TGTGCCAGCAGTTTTCTGGGGACAGGGAACCCCTACCACTTT
CDR3aa: CASSFLGTGNPYHF

v_gene: TRBV6-4
j_gene: TRBJ2-5
d_gene: -
abundance: few
CDR3nt: TGTGCCAGCAGTACGTTCGGGGGCGCAGAGACCCAGTACTTC
CDR3aa: CASSTFGGAETQYF

v_gene: TRBV5-6
j_gene: TRBJ2-1
d_gene: TRBD1
abundance: -
CDR3nt: TGTGCCAGCAGGCTGGACAGGGCCTACAATGAGCAGTTCTTC
CDR3aa: CASRLDRAYNEQFF

v_gene: TRBV7-2
j_gene: TRBJ2-5
d_gene: -
abundance: -
CDR3nt: TGTGCCAGCAGCTCCGGGGACCTGAAGACCCAGTACTTC
CDR3aa: CASSSGDLKTQYF

v_gene: TRBV6-5
j_gene: TRBJ2-5
d_gene: -
abundance: few
CDR3nt: TGTGCCAGCAGTGACTGGGGTAATGGAGAGACCCAGTACTTC
CDR3aa: CASSDWGNGETQYF

v_gene: TRBV4-2
j_gene: TRBJ2-5
d_gene: -
abundance: -
CDR3nt: TGTGCCAGCAGCAACGGGCAGACCCAAGAGACCCAGTACTTC
CDR3aa: CASSNGQTQETQYF

v_gene: TRBV5-1
j_gene: TRBJ2-3
d_gene: -
abundance: -
CDR3nt: TGCGCCAGCAGCTCACAGGGCTACACAGATACGCAGTATTTT
CDR3aa: CASSSQGYTDTQYF

v_gene: TRBV6-5
j_gene: TRBJ2-1
d_gene: -
abundance: few
CDR3nt: TGTGCCAGCAGTTACGCAGGGGCCTACAATGAGCAGTTCTTC
CDR3aa: CASSYAGAYNEQFF

v_gene: TRBV20-1
j_gene: TRBJ2-3
d_gene: -
abundance: -
CDR3nt: TGCAGTGCTACGAATCAAGTGGGGGATAGCACAGATACGCAGTATTTT
CDR3aa: CSATNQVGDSTDTQYF

v_gene: TRBV5-1
j_gene: TRBJ2-5
d_gene: -
abundance: -
CDR3nt: TGCGCCAGCAGCTTTCAGTCTGGGACCCAGTACTTC
CDR3aa: CASSFQSGTQYF

v_gene: TRBV4-1
j_gene: TRBJ1-1
d_gene: -
abundance: -
CDR3nt: TGCGCCAGCAGAACAGGGTGGGGCACTGAAGCTTTCTTT
CDR3aa: CASRTGWGTEAFF

v_gene: TRBV29-1
j_gene: TRBJ1-2
d_gene: TRBD1
abundance: -
CDR3nt: TGCAGCGTCGGAGCGACAGGGGACCCTAACTATGGCTACACCTTC
CDR3aa: CSVGATGDPNYGYTF

v_gene: TRBV6-5
j_gene: TRBJ1-6
d_gene: -
abundance: -
CDR3nt: TGTGCCAGCAGTTATGGAGGCCTTAGTAATTCACCCCTCCACTTT
CDR3aa: CASSYGGLSNSPLHF

v_gene: TRBV20-1
j_gene: TRBJ1-5
d_gene: -
abundance: few
CDR3nt: TGCAGTGCCAGGGCGGGGGATCAGCCCCAGCATTTT
CDR3aa: CSARAGDQPQHF

v_gene: TRBV20-1
j_gene: TRBJ1-2
d_gene: TRBD1
abundance: few
CDR3nt: TGCAGTGCTCCTTCTAGGGGGCGCATCTACGGCTACACCTTC
CDR3aa: CSAPSRGRIYGYTF

v_gene: TRBV6-6
j_gene: TRBJ2-2
d_gene: -
abundance: -
CDR3nt: TGTGCCAGCAGCCCCCCCCCGGGACCTCCCACCGGGGAGCTGTTTTTT
CDR3aa: CASSPPPGPPTGELFF

v_gene: TRBV7-2
j_gene: TRBJ2-5
d_gene: -
abundance: few
CDR3nt: TGTGCCAGCAGCTTAACACCGGCCCAAGAGACCCAGTACTTC
CDR3aa: CASSLTPAQETQYF

v_gene: TRBV7-9
j_gene: TRBJ1-3
d_gene: -
abundance: -
CDR3nt: TGTGCCAGCAGCTCGGGCTGGGGGGGCACTGGAAACACCATATATTTT
CDR3aa: CASSSGWGGTGNTIYF

v_gene: TRBV7-9
j_gene: TRBJ2-1
d_gene: TRBD1
abundance: -
CDR3nt: TGTGCCAGCAGCCCTCCAGGGACAGGGACCTACAATGAGCAGTTCTTC
CDR3aa: CASSPPGTGTYNEQFF

v_gene: TRBV6-6
j_gene: TRBJ1-5
d_gene: TRBD1
abundance: -
CDR3nt: TGTGCCAGCAGCGCAGACAGGGGCACACAGCAGCCCCAGCATTTT
CDR3aa: CASSADRGTQQPQHF

v_gene: TRBV28
j_gene: TRBJ2-3
d_gene: TRBD2
abundance: many
CDR3nt: TGTGCCAGCAGCCCCGGGGGGGCCGGGACAGATACGCAGTATTTT
CDR3aa: CASSPGGAGTDTQYF

v_gene: TRBV18
j_gene: TRBJ2-7
d_gene: -
abundance: few
CDR3nt: TGTGCCAGCTCACCTAGGCAGGCCTCCTACGAGCAGTACTTC
CDR3aa: CASSPRQASYEQYF

v_gene: TRBV4-1
j_gene: TRBJ1-1
d_gene: -
abundance: many
CDR3nt: TGCGCCAGCAGCGGGCGTACGGTGGGCACTGAAGCTTTCTTT
CDR3aa: CASSGRTVGTEAFF

v_gene: TRBV7-2
j_gene: TRBJ2-3
d_gene: -
abundance: few
CDR3nt: TGTGCCAGTTACCGAGGCCATACAACAGATACGCAGTATTTT
CDR3aa: CASYRGHTTDTQYF

v_gene: TRBV7-9
j_gene: TRBJ2-1
d_gene: -
abundance: -
CDR3nt: TGTGCCAGCAGCTCTCCGACCGACAGGTCCTTC
CDR3aa: CASSSPTDRSF

v_gene: TRBV9
j_gene: TRBJ2-3
d_gene: -
abundance: -
CDR3nt: TGTGCCAGCAGCGTCGCCACCTCAGATACGCAGTATTTT
CDR3aa: CASSVATSDTQYF

v_gene: TRBV6-2/TRBV6-3
j_gene: TRBJ2-3
d_gene: TRBD1
abundance: -
CDR3nt: TGTGCCAGCACGATCGCCCGGCCGGGACAGGTGGGCACAGATACGCAGTATTTT
CDR3aa: CASTIARPGQVGTDTQYF

v_gene: TRBV7-3
j_gene: TRBJ2-3
d_gene: TRBD2
abundance: few
CDR3nt: TGTGCCAGCAGCAGTAGTGAGCGGGGGTTCCCAGATACGCAGTATTTT
CDR3aa: CASSSSERGFPDTQYF

v_gene: TRBV5-6
j_gene: TRBJ1-1
d_gene: TRBD1
abundance: few
CDR3nt: TGTGCCAGCAGCTCCGGGACAGGGAGGGAGGAAGCTTTCTTT
CDR3aa: CASSSGTGREEAFF

v_gene: TRBV11-2
j_gene: TRBJ1-5
d_gene: -
abundance: once
CDR3nt: TGTGCCAGCAGCTTGGTACATGGTCGGCATCAGCCCCAGCATTTT
CDR3aa: CASSLVHGRHQPQHF

v_gene: TRBV4-3
j_gene: TRBJ1-1
d_gene: -
abundance: -
CDR3nt: TGCGCCAGCAGCCGAGATACAGGGTATCCCTCGGCTTTCTTT
CDR3aa: CASSRDTGYPSAFF

v_gene: TRBV5-1
j_gene: TRBJ1-2
d_gene: TRBD1
abundance: -
CDR3nt: TGCGCCAGCAGCCTGGGACAGGTGCCAGGCTATGGCTACACCTTC
CDR3aa: CASSLGQVPGYGYTF

v_gene: TRBV5-1
j_gene: TRBJ1-2
d_gene: -
abundance: few
CDR3nt: TGCGCCAGCAGCTCGGAGGGCGGTCTAAGCTACACCTTC
CDR3aa: CASSSEGGLSYTF

v_gene: TRBV28
j_gene: TRBJ1-5
d_gene: -
abundance: -
CDR3nt: TGTGCCAGCAGTTTACTTTCCGGTAATCAGCCCCAGCATTTT
CDR3aa: CASSLLSGNQPQHF

v_gene: TRBV5-1
j_gene: TRBJ1-1
d_gene: -
abundance: -
CDR3nt: TGCGCCAGCAGCCCCCAGGATGGCACTGAAGCTTTCTTT
CDR3aa: CASSPQDGTEAFF

v_gene: TRBV29-1
j_gene: TRBJ2-7
d_gene: -
abundance: -
CDR3nt: TGCAGCGTCCGAACCTCCTTTACCCGCTACGAGCAGTACTTC
CDR3aa: CSVRTSFTRYEQYF

v_gene: TRBV7-2
j_gene: TRBJ2-5
d_gene: -
abundance: -
CDR3nt: TGTGCCAGCAGCCAGTCCGTATCGGGGAGGGAGACCCAGTACTTC
CDR3aa: CASSQSVSGRETQYF

v_gene: TRBV30
j_gene: TRBJ2-7
d_gene: -
abundance: -
CDR3nt: TGTGCCTGGAGTGGGTATACTTCCTACGAGCAGTACTTC
CDR3aa: CAWSGYTSYEQYF

v_gene: TRBV6-2/TRBV6-3
j_gene: TRBJ2-7
d_gene: TRBD1
abundance: -
CDR3nt: TGTGACAGCAGATCTCGAGGGACAGACTCCCACGAGCAGTACTTC
CDR3aa: CDSRSRGTDSHEQYF

v_gene: TRBV12-3/TRBV12-4
j_gene: TRBJ2-1
d_gene: TRBD1
abundance: few
CDR3nt: TGTGCCAGCAGCCCAGACAGGGGGCAGTTCTTC
CDR3aa: CASSPDRGQFF

v_gene: TRBV7-9
j_gene: TRBJ1-2
d_gene: TRBD1
abundance: -
CDR3nt: TGTGCCAGCAGCTTGGGGACAGGGGACGTCTATGGCTACACCTTC
CDR3aa: CASSLGTGDVYGYTF

v_gene: TRBV6-1
j_gene: TRBJ1-2
d_gene: -
abundance: few
CDR3nt: TGTGCCAGCTCCCCGTCCAGGGAATATGGCTACACCTTC
CDR3aa: CASSPSREYGYTF

v_gene: TRBV5-1
j_gene: TRBJ1-1
d_gene: -
abundance: -
CDR3nt: TGCGCCAGCAGCTTGGGTCCCCAGGGTATGGGTTATGGCACTGAAGCTTTCTTT
CDR3aa: CASSLGPQGMGYGTEAFF